This T cell receptor beta chain was obtained from a study of cytomegalovirus exposure and HLA in healthy donors (dated 2017 in TCRdb). A note on the overall study: An earlier analysis of several hundred of the donors reported 276 Gb of sequence data and about 120 million unique TCR beta sequences obtained from roughly 180 million T cells. An early release covering approximately 600 HLA-typed donors comprised 300 to 350 gigabases of sequencing data and 85 million to 100 million unique TCR sequences. Of the roughly 400 genotyped donors, about 80% fell in the genetic ancestry cluster associated with self-reported Caucasian donors. The study aimed to test whether cataloging public T cell receptors could reveal signatures of past pathogen exposure. The study used immunosequencing to profile the T cell repertoires of several hundred subjects and linked those repertoires to cytomegalovirus serostatus. In addition to the first cohort of 500 to 850 subjects, a separate validation cohort of over 90 different subjects was used. The study combined high-throughput TCR immunosequencing, statistical association of individual TCRs with disease status, and machine learning to predict cytomegalovirus infection status. A later analysis re-examined previously published TCR beta repertoires from roughly 650 donors and added high-resolution HLA genotyping to investigate patterns of TCR occurrence. The later analysis used no new phenotypic data to find candidate immune exposures, relying instead on TCR beta sequences and their occurrence across donors. An earlier analysis of several hundred of the donors applied high-throughput TCR beta sequencing to assess whether each TCR beta V gene segment acted as functional or pseudogenic. Alongside the repertoire data, information on donor age, sex, ethnicity and CMV serostatus was compiled. Genome-wide SNP genotypes for about 60% of the roughly 700 donors were used in a later genetic analysis, which treated that subset as a discovery cohort. All discovery cohort repertoires had been generated on a single sequencing platform. HLA typing included class I and class II loci at four-digit resolution. The number of typed donors differed by locus: about 620-640 for A, B, C, DRB1 and DQB1; 500 to 550 for DQA1; about 600 for DPA1; and about 470 for DPB1. Several DR-DQ haplotypes were handled as single units for association and clustering because linkage in the cohort was strong. Among roughly 400 genotyped donors of the cohort, an average of about 240,000 unique TCR beta nucleotide sequences were sequenced per donor, about a sixth of them non-productive. Results and caveats for the whole study, not just this receptor: An earlier analysis of approximately 600 of the donors showed that most TCR beta V segments appeared in productive rearrangements either about 90% or about 30% of the time, which broadly matched IMGT annotations. When HLA alleles, especially DR and DQ, strongly co-occurred, TCR associations were difficult to assign to individual alleles. Roughly uniform sequencing depth across donors was assumed in presence/absence analyses, although this assumption may not hold. The sequencing pipeline was judged likely to have produced a cluster of highly shared sequence variants as a technical artifact. The only immune exposure information available for the cohort was CMV serostatus. Several of the top co-occurrence clusters appeared to be linked to parvovirus B19, influenza, CMV and Epstein-Barr virus, according to a later analysis. A later genetic analysis associated a missense DCLRE1C variant with V-gene and J-gene trimming of TCR beta chains, and an independent cohort replicated the association. Most TCR sequences were observed very rarely across donors, whereas some public TCRs were present in many individuals. In both the original and validation cohorts, the classifier was reported to diagnose cytomegalovirus status with high specificity and sensitivity. Compared with the approximately 670-donor mean, donors in an Asian-associated ancestry cluster had fewer N-insertions in productive TCRs, according to a later genetic analysis. According to a later analysis, TCR association rates differed among HLA loci, with DRB1 alleles showing the most associated TCRs and HLA-C alleles showing the fewest. It was suggested by the authors that the approach could potentially be generalized to other disease states and immunological phenotypes. Because the 87-base-pair reads could not distinguish some IMGT-functional V segments, including TRBV6-2 and TRBV6-3, those segments were excluded. Because some donors lacked HLA typing at each locus, the association tests relied only on the typed subset. The earlier analysis of 587 of the donors excluded about 16 rarely observed V segments, including chromosome 9 orphons, because counts were too low. A later analysis found that most CMV-associated TCR beta chains appeared HLA-restricted, with HLA associations seemingly driven largely by CMV exposure. Correlated functional status among segregating V segments might reflect linkage disequilibrium, but an unknown experimental factor could not be ruled out. A later analysis found that HLA-associated TCR beta chains were more clonally expanded and had lower generation probabilities than equally common non-associated chains. Only TCR beta chains were sequenced in this cohort, and the absence of alpha or paired-chain data limited detectable features. A further reported finding was that TCR beta sequences accurately predicted the HLA-A and HLA-B alleles for most subjects in the first cohort. At a false discovery rate of 0.05, a later analysis linked about 17,000 TCR beta sequences to specific HLA alleles. A total of around 150 TCR beta chains were listed by the study as associated with cytomegalovirus. In vitro tests confirmed that a few of the cytomegalovirus-associated TCR beta chains recognize cytomegalovirus antigens.

The germline V gene supplies CDR1 SQVTM and CDR2 ANQGSEA. Trimming at the junction amounts to 6 bases on V and 9 bases on J, and the germline ends lie 17 bases apart. The CDR3, from cysteine to phenylalanine, totals 12 residues. Only the CDR3 portion is preserved as DNA: 36 bases, with reading frame beginning at the first base. The cohort comprised several hundred healthy bone marrow donors. All cohort members were sampled while nominally healthy, although unrecorded immune exposures were likely present. The donor tested CMV seropositive and was one of the 289 seropositive cohort members. Every donor gave a peripheral blood sample, and the peripheral blood mononuclear cells from that sample were used for TCR beta sequencing. Genomic DNA extraction from the blood cell samples was performed with the Qiagen DNeasy Blood Extraction Kit. The protocol used for the library was the immunoSEQ multiplex PCR assay. For the multiplex PCR, a mixture combining 60 forward primers for TCR Vbeta segments and 13 reverse primers for TCR Jbeta segments was used. The CDR3 region of rearranged TCR beta genes was amplified from genomic DNA with a multiplex PCR assay. Amplified TCR beta libraries were sequenced as 87-base-pair reads on the Illumina HiSeq System. Per the authors' processing: A later analysis counted 65 million to 90 million unique TCR beta chains across the 700 or so repertoires, and 9.5 million to 11 million of these chains were shared by at least two donors. Raw reads were error-corrected and collapsed into unique sequences by a nearest-neighbor algorithm in which closely related sequences were merged to remove PCR and sequencing errors. Alignment of CDR3 sequences to IMGT reference sequences was used to assign V, D and J gene segments. For a sequence to be retained, a match of at least six nucleotides was required to both a V gene segment and a J gene segment. A rearrangement counted as productive if the CDR3 had no stop codons and remained in frame with V and J, and every other rearrangement counted as non-productive. CDR3 was defined according to IMGT convention as the region running from the second conserved V-encoded cysteine to the conserved J-encoded phenylalanine. In an earlier analysis of some 550 of the donors, sequences lacking an unambiguous match to a single V gene segment were excluded. In an earlier analysis of approximately 590 of the donors, V segments were called functional above 56.7% productive rearrangements and were called segregating when the between-donor standard deviation exceeded 5%. A statistical classification framework was developed to diagnose cytomegalovirus status using the catalog of TCR beta chain sequences. A later analysis assigned V and J genes by comparing TCR nucleotide sequences with IMGT/GENE-DB human TR gene sequences. A later analysis assigned CDR3 sequences and most-parsimonious VDJ recombination scenarios with the TCRdist pipeline. A later analysis defined each TCR beta chain by its CDR3 amino acid sequence plus V-gene family, and excluded reads lacking a unique V-gene family. To address suspected cross-contamination and a sequencing artifact, a later analysis removed approximately 600 highly shared, low-generation-probability nucleotide sequences. In a later analysis, a clonal expansion index was calculated for each public chain from normalized within-repertoire ranks of inferred template counts. Generation probabilities in a later analysis came from a VDJ recombination model fitted to out-of-frame rearrangements, and those results were checked against IGoR. A later analysis scored TCR-TCR, TCR-HLA and TCR-CMV co-occurrence with hypergeometric tests, applying a repertoire-size bias correction to TCR pairs. To estimate false discovery rates, a later analysis permuted the HLA or CMV assignments 20 times. In a later analysis, co-occurring TCRs were grouped using DBSCAN, and TCRdist sequence similarity was added for clustering within HLA-allele-positive subsets. Repertoires with fewer than 30,000 or more than 120,000 public chains were left out of co-occurrence clustering, as were four to six repertoires with anomalous nucleotide sharing. The table was pulled from immuneACCESS by TCRdb, which kept in-frame rearrangements only. Such tables lose some clones; where checked, under half of the loss comes from unresolved V genes, and the rest has no known cause. The V and J calls and clone size come from that table; D and trimming were worked out from the DNA. A total of about 120,000 clones appear in this sample, less than 80% of them only once. The ten largest account for roughly 8.6% of the sample.

This clone has a handful of counts. Its antigen is still unknown. It has no much larger one-base neighbor in the sample; base qualities were not kept. Material for sequencing was PBMCs. Recombination connected TRBV29-1 to TRBJ1-2, and TRBD1 may be the D gene, going by 6 matching bases. The sequence came from a woman aged 40 to 50 in good health and CMV-seropositive. The CDR3 here reads CSVLRGRGSYTF. The bases are TGCAGCGTGCTACGGGGCAGGGGAAGCTACACCTTC.